This T cell receptor beta chain was found in a study of blood T cell repertoires in COVID-19 (dated by TCRdb to 2018 to 2020). Notes on the research overall: Samples covering the acute and convalescent phases of COVID-19 were provided by collaborators in the United States, Italy and Spain. The material from the prospective study consisted of cDNA or gDNA derived from T cells, B-cell-depleted T cells, or PBMCs. Deeply sampled blood TCRbeta repertoires from subjects exposed to, actively infected with, or recovered from COVID-19 were included in the dataset. A freely available public database, intended as a resource for researchers studying the immune response to SARS-CoV-2, is where the repertoires were released. Samples came from the ongoing ImmuneRACE study (first 160 participants) plus 1,254 subjects from 6 global collaborators. Sample metadata almost always included a de-identified subject ID, COVID-19 status, age in years and sex. Where available, HLA class I and class II types were taken from metadata supplied by the sample provider and were not determined by assay-based typing. Results and caveats for the whole study, not just this receptor: How much clinical and demographic metadata was included differed by source and by participant, and the metadata was provided uncurated.

The immunoSEQ Assay, a bias-controlled multiplex PCR, was used to amplify TCRbeta CDR3 regions from genomic DNA. The study's processing was this. Nucleated cell counts per sample were estimated from amplification of reference gene primers within the assay. To quantify the absolute abundance of each unique TCRbeta CDR3 rearrangement, sequence reads were collapsed and filtered. For each sample, productive Simpson clonality was calculated as the square root of Simpson's diversity index over productive rearrangements. The clones in this table, taken by TCRdb from immuneACCESS, are in-frame only. Not every clone is retained; where verified, under half of the shortfall comes from an unresolved V gene, and the cause of the rest is unknown. From that table come the V and J calls and clone size; the DNA was used to work out D and trimming. For this sample there are approximately 180,000 clones; approximately 83% appear just once. About 7% of the sample is taken by the ten largest.

According to the germline V gene, CDR1 reads MDHEN and CDR2 reads SYDVKM. The cysteine opens and the phenylalanine closes a CDR3 of 12 amino acids. Only CDR3 DNA is held: 36 bases, read in frame from base 1. V lost 3 bases and J lost 8 bases; the stretch between them is 10 bases long. With respect to this clone: Which antigen it targets is not known. The record has no base qualities; no much larger clone is one base away.

One collaborating source in Seattle enrolled patients during active infection and followed them longitudinally through the course of disease. Collaborating institutions collected whole blood in K2EDTA tubes following their own protocols. For TCRbeta analysis, collaborators shipped samples as frozen whole blood, isolated PBMCs, or DNA extracted from either of those sample types. The clonotype was recovered from a woman aged 40 to 49 with COVID-19, enrolled during active disease. This sequence uses TRBV28 and TRBJ1-2; the D gene is not confidently resolved. The specimen was peripheral blood. This receptor carries the CDR3 CASSLSNTGYTF. The DNA sequence follows: TGTGCCAGCAGTTTGTCAAATACAGGCTACACCTTC.